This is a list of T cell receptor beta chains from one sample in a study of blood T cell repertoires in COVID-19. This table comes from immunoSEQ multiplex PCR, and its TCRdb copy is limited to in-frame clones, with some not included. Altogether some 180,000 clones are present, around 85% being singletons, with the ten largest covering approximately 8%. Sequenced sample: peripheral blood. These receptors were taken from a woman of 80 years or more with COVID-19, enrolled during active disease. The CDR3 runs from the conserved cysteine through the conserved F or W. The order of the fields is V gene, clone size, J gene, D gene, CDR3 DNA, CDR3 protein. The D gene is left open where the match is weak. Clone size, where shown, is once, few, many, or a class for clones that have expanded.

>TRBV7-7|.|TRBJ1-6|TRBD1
TGTGCTAGCAGCAGAGGACAGGGTAATTCACCCCTCCACTTT
CASSRGQGNSPLHF
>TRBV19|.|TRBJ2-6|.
TGTGCCAGTAGTATAGCAGGGTCTGGGGCCAACGTCCTGACTTTC
CASSIAGSGANVLTF
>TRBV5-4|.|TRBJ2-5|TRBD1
TGTGCCAGCAGCCAAGCCCGGACAGGACAAGAGACCCAGTACTTC
CASSQARTGQETQYF
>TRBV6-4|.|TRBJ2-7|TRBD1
TGTGCCAGCAGTGTAGGGACAGGGGGCTTTTCCGCTTACGAGCAGTACTTC
CASSVGTGGFSAYEQYF
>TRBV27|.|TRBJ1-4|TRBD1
TGTGCCAGCCGTTCCAGGGGGCGCAGGGGTGAAAAACTGTTTTTT
CASRSRGRRGEKLFF
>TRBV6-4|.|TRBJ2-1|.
TGTGCCAGCAGTGAAGACTCTAGCTCCTACAATGAGCAGTTCTTC
CASSEDSSSYNEQFF
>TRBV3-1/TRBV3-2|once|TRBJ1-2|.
TGTGCCAGCAGCCACCGCTCGGGGGAGGGCGGCTACACCTTC
CASSHRSGEGGYTF
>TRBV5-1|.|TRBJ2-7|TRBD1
TGCGCCAGCAGCTTGGCCTCCGGGACAGCGAGGGGCGAGCAGTACTTC
CASSLASGTARGEQYF
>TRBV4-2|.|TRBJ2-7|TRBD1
TGTGCCAGCAGCCAGCCAGGGACAGCCTACGAGCAGTACTTC
CASSQPGTAYEQYF
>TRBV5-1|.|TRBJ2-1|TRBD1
TGCGCCAGCAGCCAAGGGGGCTCCTCCTACAATGAGCAGTTCTTC
CASSQGGSSYNEQFF
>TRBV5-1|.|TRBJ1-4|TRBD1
TGCGCCAGCAGCTCCTCGGACAGGGGAATACTGTTTTTT
CASSSSDRGILFF
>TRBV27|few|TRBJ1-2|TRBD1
TGTGCCAGCAGTCTCCTGAACAGGGGTGGCTACACCTTC
CASSLLNRGGYTF
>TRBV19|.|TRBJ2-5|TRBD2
TGTGCCAGTAGTATAGTTGCGGGGGATCGGGGAGAGACCCAGTACTTC
CASSIVAGDRGETQYF
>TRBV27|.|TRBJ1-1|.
TGTGCCAGCAGTTCCCTTCTGAACACTGAAGCTTTCTTT
CASSSLLNTEAFF
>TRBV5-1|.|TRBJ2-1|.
TGCGCCAGCACCCTGACAGGAAGCTCCTACAATGAGCAGTTCTTC
CASTLTGSSYNEQFF
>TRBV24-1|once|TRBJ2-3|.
TGTGCCACTTTCCATAGCGATAGCACAGATACGCAGTATTTT
CATFHSDSTDTQYF
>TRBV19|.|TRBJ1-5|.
TGTGCCAGTACCCAACAGGGCCCGGGCAATCAGCCCCAGCATTTT
CASTQQGPGNQPQHF
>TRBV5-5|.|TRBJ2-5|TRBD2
TGTGCCAGCTCCCGGGGGGACGGGAGGGGCGGGGAGACCCAGTACTTC
CASSRGDGRGGETQYF
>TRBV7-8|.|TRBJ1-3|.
TGTGCCAGCAGCTTACTGCGGTTCTCTGGAAACACCATATATTTT
CASSLLRFSGNTIYF
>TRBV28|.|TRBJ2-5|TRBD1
TGTGCCAGCAGTCTGCTCGGGACAGATCAAGAGACCCAGTACTTC
CASSLLGTDQETQYF
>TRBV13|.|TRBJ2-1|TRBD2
TGTGCCAGCAGCCTCCTCGCCCCGGGACTAGCGGGAGTATTTAGTGAGCAGTTCTTC
CASSLLAPGLAGVFSEQFF
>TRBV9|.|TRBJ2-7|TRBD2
TGTGCCAGCAGCGCCAGAGGGACTAGTAACGAGCAGTACTTC
CASSARGTSNEQYF
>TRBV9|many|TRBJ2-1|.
TGTGCCAGCAGCGTAGCCTCGGGCAATGAGCAGTTCTTC
CASSVASGNEQFF